The sequence of this T cell receptor beta chain was determined in a study of T cell repertoires in cytomegalovirus infection. In the study overall: Public TCR beta signatures indicated both CMV infection and matching HLA type.

Per germline, CDR1 SQVTM and CDR2 ANQGSEA. The V and J ends lost 6 bases and 7 bases, in that order; junction bases with no gene match: 9. This CDR3 comprises 13 residues. Study-level findings and limits: In two of eight donors, the top clonotype was HLA-C-restricted CMV-specific. There were carriers of CMV plus the relevant HLA, and cumulative public TCR beta family frequency identified them.

TCRdb passed the reads through MiXCR, listing each CDR3 protein once. The table records about 310,000 distinct CDR3 sequences, 15% to 20% of them present only once. This clonotype appeared a single time. Its antigen is as yet unknown. Sequenced: PBMCs. The sequence was collected from a human donor in good health (CMV status not recorded). Some clones in this sample may be carry-over from other donors' samples. The chain uses TRBV29-1 and TRBJ1-5; 7 bases line up with TRBD1. The CDR3 DNA sequence: TGCAGCGTCGCTACAGGGGTGGGACAGCCCCAGCATTTT. Its protein is CSVATGVGQPQHF. The full variable domain, in which reference TRBV29-1 and TRBJ1-5 provide the parts outside the CDR3, is SAVISQKPSRDICQRGTSLTIQCQVDSQVTMMFWYRQQPGQSLTLIATANQGSEATYESGFVIDKFPISRPNLTFSTLTVSNMSPEDSSIYLCSVATGVGQPQHFGDGTRLSIL.